The 14 T cell receptor beta chains listed next were all sequenced from one sample in a study of OX40 agonist ivuxolimab in advanced cancers. The table came from immunoSEQ multiplex PCR; TCRdb's copy has only in-frame clones and leaves some out. The sample lists 70,000 to 95,000 clones; about 86% were seen once. The sample here was CD4+ or CD8+ T cells sorted from blood, taken in a trial of the OX40 agonist ivuxolimab. Receptor source: an adult with an advanced solid tumor such as melanoma, head and neck, liver or kidney cancer.

The rearrangement links TRBV2 to TRBJ2-3; 9 bases are a match to TRBD1. The germline gives CDR1 SNHLY, CDR2 FYNNEI. This CDR3 is 15 amino acids long. J gave up 4 bases and V 6 bases, and 8 bases lay outside the gene matches. CDR3 region: CASSEGQGAADTQYF. In DNA, the CDR3 is TGTGCCAGCAGCGAGGGACAGGGAGCGGCAGATACGCAGTATTTT. Based on the CDR3 plus reference TRBV2 and TRBJ2-3, the full variable domain is EPEVTQTPSHQVTQMGQEVILRCVPISNHLYFYWYRQILGQKVEFLVSFYNNEISEKSEIFDDQFSVERPDGSNFTLKIRSTKLEDSAMYFCASSEGQGAADTQYFGPGTRLTVL.

The chain has TRBV28 and TRBJ2-1; 8 nucleotides match TRBD1. Germline values: CDR1 MDHEN, CDR2 SYDVKM. The CDR3 runs to 14 residues. The J segment lost 3 bases and the V segment lost 8 bases, leaving 6 bases of the junction unmatched. The CDR3 DNA follows: TGTGCCAGCTCTACAGGGGGTAGCTACAATGAGCAGTTCTTC. Amino acid sequence: CASSTGGSYNEQFF.

About this clone itself: This CDR3 fails to terminate in the conserved phenylalanine or tryptophan, so it likely reflects a read error. The chain has TRBV6-6 and TRBJ2-7, with a weak D call TRBD1 (6 bases). CDR3 length: 12 residues. Trimming pared 5 bases from V and 7 bases from J, leaving 12 bases between. CDR1 and CDR2 from the germline V gene are MNHNY and SVGAGI (reference sequence). The CDR3 is CASSPTGLEQYG. CDR3 in DNA: TGTGCCAGCAGTCCCACAGGGCTAGAGCAGTACGGC.

The chain employs TRBV5-8 and TRBJ2-7, with D unclear. Trimming pared 2 bases from V and 3 bases from J, leaving 0 bases between. The CDR3 runs 10 residues. Germline CDR1 reads SGHTS; CDR2 reads YDEGEE. The DNA for the CDR3 is TGTGCCAGCAGCTTCTACGAGCAGTACGTC. As protein: CASSFYEQYV.

V and J are TRBV7-2 and TRBJ2-7; TRBD1 matches 8 bases. The CDR3 has 15 residues. V shed 5 bases, J shed 1 base, and the junction held 7 bases outside the gene matches. CDR1 is SGHTA and CDR2 is FQGNSA in the germline V gene. CDR3 coding DNA: TGTGCCAGCAGCATACAGGGGGAAACTTCCTACGAGCAGTACTTC. Amino acid sequence: CASSIQGETSYEQYF.

The rearrangement uses TRBV2 and TRBJ2-5; TRBD2 matches 7 bases. Germline values: CDR1 SNHLY, CDR2 FYNNEI. The CDR3 has 14 residues. Trimming removed 2 bases from V and 2 bases from J; junction bases left unmatched: 2. The chain's CDR3 is CASSEHGGQETQYF. CDR3 DNA: TGTGCCAGCAGTGAACACGGGGGGCAAGAGACCCAGTACTTC.

The table lists this clone with a few counts. The J gene is TRBJ2-1, the V gene TRBV7-9; no clear D gene. Germline V gene data show CDR1 as SEHNR and CDR2 as FQNEAQ (reference sequence). CDR3 size: 14 residues. Trimming cost V 6 bases and J 5 bases, with 14 bases left between them. CDR3 amino acids: CASSWPDLNNEQFF. DNA for the CDR3: TGTGCCAGCAGTTGGCCGGATCTTAACAATGAGCAGTTCTTC.

This sequence joins TRBV7-2 and TRBJ2-3, with D possibly being TRBD2 (6 bases). CDR1 and CDR2 (germline): SGHTA, FQGNSA. The CDR3 length is 12 residues. V lost 3 bases to trimming and J lost 9 bases, with 10 bases between them. CDR3 region: CASSFPAGTQYF. CDR3 nucleotides: TGTGCCAGCAGCTTCCCGGCGGGGACGCAGTATTTT.

The chain employs TRBV15 and TRBJ1-4; D is unclear. The CDR3 contains 17 residues. CDR1 is LNHNV and CDR2 is YYDKDF in the germline V gene (reference sequence). V was clipped by 0 bases and J by 0 bases, with 11 bases between them. As DNA, the CDR3 is TGTGCCACCAGCAGAGAACCTAGTGACACAACTAATGAAAAACTGTTTTTT. It codes for CATSREPSDTTNEKLFF.

This clone was detected only a few times. The chain is built from TRBV27 and TRBJ2-1; D is uncertain. Germline CDR1 MNHEY, CDR2 SMNVEV (reference sequence). The CDR3 loop spans 12 amino acids. Trimming took off 2 bases at V and 6 bases at J, with 5 bases between the two ends. This CDR3 reads CASSLRSNEQFF. DNA of the CDR3: TGTGCCAGCAGTTTACGTAGCAATGAGCAGTTCTTC.

The genes are TRBV7-8 and TRBJ1-4, with D uncertain. The CDR3 covers 15 residues. Trimming pared 3 bases from V and 6 bases from J, leaving 14 bases between. CDR1 and CDR2 (germline): SGHVS, FQNEAQ. CDR3 sequence reads: CASSFGPGWDEKLFF. CDR3 DNA sequence: TGTGCCAGCAGCTTCGGTCCAGGTTGGGATGAAAAACTGTTTTTT. Using reference TRBV7-8 and TRBJ1-4 for the parts outside the CDR3, the full variable domain is GAGVSQSPRYKVAKRGQDVALRCDPISGHVSLFWYQQALGQGPEFLTYFQNEAQLDKSGLPSDRFFAERPEGSVSTLKIQRTQQEDSAVYLCASSFGPGWDEKLFFGSGTQLSVL.

This sequence joins TRBV29-1 and TRBJ2-3; TRBD2 agrees at 7 bases. CDR3 length: 13 residues. CDR1 is SQVTM, CDR2 ANQGSEA, per germline. V lost 4 bases, J lost 6 bases, and 7 bases stayed unmatched. The CDR3 nucleotides are TGCAGCGTTGGGGACTACCTTCGGGATACGCAGTATTTT. It translates to CSVGDYLRDTQYF.

The chain carries TRBV5-4 and TRBJ1-2; weak D call: TRBD1 (5 bases). The CDR3 sequence is 12 residues long. Trimming pared 3 bases from V and 6 bases from J, leaving 9 bases between. CDR1 is SGHNT, CDR2 YYREEE, per germline (reference sequence). CDR3 DNA sequence: TGTGCCAGCAGCTCCCGGGACCATGGCTACACCTTC. This encodes CASSSRDHGYTF.

This chain connects TRBV30 to TRBJ2-5; 9 bases align to TRBD1. The germline V gene has CDR1 GTSNPN and CDR2 SVGIG (reference sequence). The CDR3 is 14 residues long. The V gene end was trimmed by 2 bases and the J gene end by 2 bases; junction bases not matched to a gene: 3. CDR3 nucleotides: TGTGCCTGGAGTAAAGACAGGGGGCAAGAGACCCAGTACTTC. Its protein is CAWSKDRGQETQYF.